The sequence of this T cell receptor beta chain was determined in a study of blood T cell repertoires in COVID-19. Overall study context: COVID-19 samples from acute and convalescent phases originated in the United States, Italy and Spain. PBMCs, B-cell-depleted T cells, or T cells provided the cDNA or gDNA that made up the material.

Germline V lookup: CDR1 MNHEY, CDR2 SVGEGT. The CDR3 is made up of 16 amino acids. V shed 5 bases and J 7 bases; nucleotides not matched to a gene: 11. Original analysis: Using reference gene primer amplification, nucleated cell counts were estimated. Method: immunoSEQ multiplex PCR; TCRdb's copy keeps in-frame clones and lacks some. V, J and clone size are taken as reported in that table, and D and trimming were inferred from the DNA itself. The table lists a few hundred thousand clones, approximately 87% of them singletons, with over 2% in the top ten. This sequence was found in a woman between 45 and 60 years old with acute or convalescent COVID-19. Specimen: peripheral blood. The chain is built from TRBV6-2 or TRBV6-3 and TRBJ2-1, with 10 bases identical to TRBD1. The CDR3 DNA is TGTGCCAGCAGTAGATCCGGGGACAGGGGTTTTAATGAGCAGTTCTTC. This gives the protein CASSRSGDRGFNEQFF.